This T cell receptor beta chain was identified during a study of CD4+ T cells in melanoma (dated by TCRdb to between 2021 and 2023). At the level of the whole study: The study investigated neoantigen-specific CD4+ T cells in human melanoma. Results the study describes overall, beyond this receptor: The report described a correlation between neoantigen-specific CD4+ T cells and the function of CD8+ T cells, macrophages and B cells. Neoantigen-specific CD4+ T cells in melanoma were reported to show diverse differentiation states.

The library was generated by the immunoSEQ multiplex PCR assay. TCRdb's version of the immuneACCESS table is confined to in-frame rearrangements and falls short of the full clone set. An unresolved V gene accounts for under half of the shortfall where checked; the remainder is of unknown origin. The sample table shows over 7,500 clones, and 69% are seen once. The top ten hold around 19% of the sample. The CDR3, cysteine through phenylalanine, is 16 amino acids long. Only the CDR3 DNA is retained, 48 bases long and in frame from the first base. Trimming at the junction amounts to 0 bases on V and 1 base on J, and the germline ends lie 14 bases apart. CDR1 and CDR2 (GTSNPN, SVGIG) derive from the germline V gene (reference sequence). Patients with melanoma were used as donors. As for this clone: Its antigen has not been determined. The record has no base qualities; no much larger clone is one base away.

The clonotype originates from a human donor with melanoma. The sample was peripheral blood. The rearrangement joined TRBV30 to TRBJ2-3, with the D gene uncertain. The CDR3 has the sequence CAWSVTGHSGTDTQYF. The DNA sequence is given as TGTGCCTGGAGTGTAACGGGCCACAGTGGCACAGATACGCAGTATTTT. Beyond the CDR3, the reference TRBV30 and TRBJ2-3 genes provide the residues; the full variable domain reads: SQTIHQWPATLVQPVGSPLSLECTVEGTSNPNLYWYRQAAGRGLQLLFYSVGIGQISSEVPQNLSASRPQDRQFILSSKKLLLSDSGFYLCAWSVTGHSGTDTQYFGPGTRLTVL.